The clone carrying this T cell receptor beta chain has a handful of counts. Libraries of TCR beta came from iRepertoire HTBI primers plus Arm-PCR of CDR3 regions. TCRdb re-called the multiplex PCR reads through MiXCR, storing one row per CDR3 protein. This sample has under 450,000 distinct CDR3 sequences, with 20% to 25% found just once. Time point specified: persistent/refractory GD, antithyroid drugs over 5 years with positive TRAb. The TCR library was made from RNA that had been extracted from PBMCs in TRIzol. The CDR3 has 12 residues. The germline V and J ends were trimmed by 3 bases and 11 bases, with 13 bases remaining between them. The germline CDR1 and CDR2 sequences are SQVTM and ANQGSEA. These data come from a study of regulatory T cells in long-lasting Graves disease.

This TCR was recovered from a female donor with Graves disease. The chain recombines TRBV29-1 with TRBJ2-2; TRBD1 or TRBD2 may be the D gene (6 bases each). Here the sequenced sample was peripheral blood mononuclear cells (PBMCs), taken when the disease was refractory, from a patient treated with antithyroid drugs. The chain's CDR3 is CSVDFGGGELFF. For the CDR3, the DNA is TGCAGCGTTGATTTTGGAGGGGGAGAGCTGTTTTTT.